One sample yielded the 30 T cell receptor beta chains listed below, sequenced in a study of blood T cells in healthy people across ages. For the second PCR, which ran for about 7 to 11 cycles, a sample-barcoded 5' primer and a J-beta primer mix were used. TCRdb called the 5' RACE reads again in MiXCR, with one record for every CDR3 protein. This sample carries approximately 600,000 distinct CDR3 sequences, around three fifths of them seen once, and the ten largest clones take more than 35%. The sequencing sample was made of blood. The receptors were gathered from a man aged 55-75 years in good health.

The chain has TRBV4-1 and TRBJ2-5; TRBD2 matches 13 bases. Judging by the DNA end, TRBJ2-7 fits better; the J call may be wrong. CDR3 length: 15 residues. Germline loops: CDR1 MGHRA, CDR2 YSYEKL. The CDR3 DNA reads as TGCGCCAGCAGCTATACTAGCGGGGGGGCCTACGAGCAGTACTTC. Protein sequence: CASSYTSGGAYEQYF.

This clonotype was observed a few times. The chain employs TRBV14 and TRBJ2-1; perhaps D is TRBD1 or TRBD2 (5 bases each). The CDR3 has 16 amino acids. The germline CDR1 and CDR2 sequences are SGHDN and FVKESK. Trimming left V 1 base short and J 1 base short, with 11 bases between. The CDR3 region is CASSQGLGGSYNEQFF. Written as DNA, the CDR3 is TGTGCCAGCAGCCAAGGTCTTGGGGGTTCCTACAATGAGCAGTTCTTC.

This chain joins TRBV5-1 and TRBJ1-1, with unresolved D. Germline loops: CDR1 SGHRS, CDR2 YFSETQ. This CDR3 comprises 16 residues. Trimming pared 0 bases from V and 3 bases from J, leaving 15 bases between. The CDR3 bases are TGCGCCAGCAGCTTGGGGCCGCAGGATACGGACACTGAAGCTTTCTTT. Encoded protein: CASSLGPQDTDTEAFF.

This rearrangement joins TRBV29-1 to TRBJ2-3; 10 nucleotides agree with TRBD2. The germline gives CDR1 SQVTM, CDR2 ANQGSEA. The CDR3 is 15 amino acids. The J segment lost 0 bases and the V segment lost 6 bases, leaving 6 bases of the junction unmatched. In DNA, the CDR3 is TGCAGCGTAGCCGGGACTAGCGTTAGCACAGATACGCAGTATTTT. Protein: CSVAGTSVSTDTQYF.

In its sample, this clonotype was seen a few times. CDR3 sequence (DNA): TGCAGTGCAACCGACAGGGGGAACACTGAAGCTTTCTTT. Its protein is CSATDRGNTEAFF. The genes are TRBV20-1 and TRBJ1-1; 8 bases are shared with TRBD1. The trim removed 6 bases at V and 1 base at J, leaving 4 bases unmatched. The V gene's germline CDR1 is DFQATT and CDR2 SNEGSKA (reference sequence). This CDR3 contains 13 residues.

The chain combines TRBV7-9 with TRBJ1-4; D gene unclear. The length of the CDR3 is 13 residues. CDR1 SEHNR and CDR2 FQNEAQ come from the germline V gene (reference sequence). V was pared by 7 bases and J by 5 bases, with 11 bases between. The CDR3 nucleotides read TGTGCCAGCACCCCACGACCGAATGAAAAACTGTTTTTT. Protein sequence: CASTPRPNEKLFF.

In its sample, this clonotype was seen a few times. The gene calls are TRBV4-2 and TRBJ2-1; tentatively, D is TRBD2 (5 bases). The CDR3 sequence is 13 residues long. The V end lost 1 base, the J end lost 7 bases, and 8 bases lay between the germline ends. Per the germline V gene, CDR1 is LGHNA and CDR2 is YNFKEQ. CDR3 amino acids: CASSQGPGNEQFF. The CDR3 region has the DNA TGTGCCAGCAGCCAAGGGCCGGGGAATGAGCAGTTCTTC.

The CDR3 sequence: CASSLDRGLYYGYTF. CDR3 in DNA: TGTGCCAGCAGCTTAGACAGGGGGCTCTACTATGGCTACACCTTC. This chain connects TRBV28 to TRBJ1-2; 10 bases are a match to TRBD1. With 6 bases clipped from V and 3 bases from J, the junction kept 7 bases outside the gene matches. CDR3 length: 15 amino acids. Germline assignment: CDR1 MDHEN and CDR2 SYDVKM.

The CDR3 sequence: CSVERAYGYTF. The CDR3 coding sequence is TGCAGCGTTGAAAGGGCTTATGGCTACACCTTC. The chain joins TRBV29-1 to TRBJ1-2; D remains ambiguous. The germline V and J ends were trimmed by 2 bases and 5 bases, with 6 bases remaining between them. CDR1 is SQVTM, CDR2 ANQGSEA, per germline. CDR3 length: 11 residues.

The chain is built from TRBV5-1 and TRBJ2-2, with 9 bases matching TRBD1. The trim removed 7 bases at V and 7 bases at J, leaving 11 bases unmatched. There are 15 residues in the CDR3. CDR1 SGHRS and CDR2 YFSETQ come from the germline V gene. For the CDR3, the DNA is TGCGCCAGCGTCGCCGGGACAGGGCGGATCGGGGAGCTGTTTTTT. It is translated as CASVAGTGRIGELFF.

Ten or more counts support this clonotype. The chain links TRBV20-1 to TRBJ1-5; D gene ambiguous. The V gene's germline CDR1 is DFQATT and CDR2 SNEGSKA (reference sequence). The germline V and J ends were trimmed by 6 bases and 2 bases, with 17 bases remaining between them. The CDR3 spans 15 residues. CDR3 protein: CSATEGGGGNQPQHF. CDR3 coding DNA: TGCAGTGCCACAGAGGGCGGCGGGGGCAATCAGCCCCAGCATTTT.

CDR3 loop: CASSSQGTSETQYF. CDR3 coding DNA: TGCGCCAGCAGCTCACAGGGGACCAGCGAGACCCAGTACTTC. The chain couples TRBV5-1 to TRBJ2-5, with 7 bases lining up with TRBD1. CDR1 and CDR2 (germline): SGHRS, YFSETQ. The length of the CDR3 is 14 residues. Trimming removed 3 bases from V and 5 bases from J; junction bases left unmatched: 7.

J is TRBJ2-3 and V is TRBV12-3 or TRBV12-4; D possibly matches TRBD1 or TRBD2 (5 bases each). V was clipped by 5 bases and J by 1 base, with 10 bases between them. The CDR3 sequence is 14 residues long. Here the CDR3 reads CASSDRDGTDTQYF. The CDR3 DNA follows: TGTGCCAGCAGTGACCGGGACGGCACAGATACGCAGTATTTT.

The J gene is TRBJ1-1, the V gene TRBV18; TRBD1 is a possible D gene (5 bases). The ends were cut back, 3 bases at V and 1 base at J, with 15 bases in the middle. Looked up from germline, CDR1 is KGHSH and CDR2 is LQKENI. CDR3 length: 16 amino acids. The CDR3 is CASSPPTGGGNTEAFF. CDR3 in DNA: TGTGCCAGCTCACCGCCAACAGGCGGGGGGAACACTGAAGCTTTCTTT.

The chain uses TRBV6-1 and TRBJ1-5; 7 bases map to TRBD1. Germline V gives CDR1 MNHNS, CDR2 SASEGT. This CDR3 region has 16 residues. With 2 bases clipped from V and 7 bases from J, the junction kept 11 bases outside the gene matches. The CDR3 DNA reads as TGTGCCAGCAGTGAATGGGGACAGTTCGAAGGGCAGCCCCAGCATTTT. Amino acid sequence: CASSEWGQFEGQPQHF.

This clonotype was seen at least ten times. The chain employs TRBV12-3 or TRBV12-4 and TRBJ1-2; TRBD1 matches at 9 bases. CDR3 size: 14 residues. J lost 7 bases, V lost 4 bases, and 7 bases had no gene match. The CDR3 protein is CASSSTGGAGGYTF. The DNA of the CDR3 is TGTGCCAGCAGTTCCACAGGGGGCGCGGGTGGCTACACCTTC.

This clonotype was counted once. This sequence joins TRBV11-2 and TRBJ2-7; 7 bases map to TRBD1. Germline CDR1 is SGHAT and CDR2 is FQNNGV. Germline trimming cut 4 bases from V and 4 bases from J; bases unmatched to any gene: 7. This CDR3 contains 14 residues. CDR3 region: CASSSDRDVYEQYF. As DNA, the CDR3 is TGTGCCAGCAGCTCCGACAGGGATGTTTACGAGCAGTACTTC.

This clonotype was seen a handful of times. The genes are TRBV6-6 and TRBJ2-7; D uncertain. The germline CDR1 and CDR2 sequences are MNHNY and SVGAGI (reference sequence). V was pared by 2 bases and J by 2 bases, with 4 bases between. The length of the CDR3 is 12 residues. CDR3 residues: CASSYRTYEQYF. The CDR3, as DNA: TGTGCCAGCAGTTACCGGACCTACGAGCAGTACTTC.

This clonotype occurred a few times. The CDR3 loop reads CSAGDRGGTDTQYF. In DNA, the CDR3 is TGCAGCGCGGGGGACAGGGGAGGGACAGATACGCAGTATTTT. The V and J genes are TRBV29-1 and TRBJ2-3; 10 positions match TRBD1. The CDR3 totals 14 residues. Losses at the gene ends were 7 bases for V and 3 bases for J; bases not matched to a gene: 7. The germline gives CDR1 SQVTM, CDR2 ANQGSEA.

With regard to this clonotype: Relative to the germline gene, one junction end is altered; a read error may explain this. This sequence joins TRBV2 and TRBJ2-4; possible D gene TRBD1, 6 bases. CDR1 and CDR2 (germline): SNHLY, FYNNEI. This CDR3 has 15 amino acids. In DNA, the CDR3 is TGTGCCAGCAGTTATGACAGGCTAGCCAAGAACATTCAGTACTTC. It codes for CASSYDRLAKNIQYF.

The chain is built from TRBV7-8 and TRBJ2-1; 9 nucleotides align to TRBD2. Gene TRBJ2-7 matches the end of the DNA better, so the J call may be wrong. The CDR3 contains 15 residues. Germline values: CDR1 SGHVS, CDR2 FQNEAQ. CDR3 sequence (DNA): TGTGCCAGCAGAGGGGGGACTAGCCTCTACAATGAGCAGTACTTC. This sequence encodes CASRGGTSLYNEQYF.

This clonotype was counted a few times. This chain joins TRBV7-2 and TRBJ2-5; D gene unclear. Trimming left V 1 base short and J 5 bases short, with 8 bases between. The CDR3 has 13 amino acids. Germline V gives CDR1 SGHTA, CDR2 FQGNSA. The CDR3, as DNA: TGTGCCAGCAGCTTAGTACACGGGGAGACCCAGTACTTC. It yields the protein CASSLVHGETQYF.

The rearrangement joins TRBV6-2 or TRBV6-3 to TRBJ2-3, with 12 positions matching TRBD2. V dropped 8 bases and J dropped 2; count of bases not matched to a gene: 14. The length of the CDR3 is 18 residues. Germline V gene data show CDR1 as MNHEY and CDR2 as SVGEGT. The DNA of the CDR3 is TGTGCCAGCCCTCCCTCCGGACTAGCGGGGATGCCCACAGATACGCAGTATTTT. As protein: CASPPSGLAGMPTDTQYF.

The chain employs TRBV14 and TRBJ1-1; D unclear. Germline V lookup: CDR1 SGHDN, CDR2 FVKESK. This CDR3 region has 13 residues. V lost 6 bases and J 1 base, leaving 9 bases between the germline ends. Written as DNA, the CDR3 is TGTGCCAGCAGTCTATTCCAGAACACTGAAGCTTTCTTT. This translates into CASSLFQNTEAFF.

V is TRBV6-5 and J is TRBJ1-2; 9 bases match TRBD1. The trim removed 0 bases at V and 4 bases at J, leaving 6 bases unmatched. Germline CDR1 reads MNHEY; CDR2 reads SVGAGI. The CDR3 contains 16 residues. The CDR3 nucleotides read TGTGCCAGCAGTTACTCCGGGACAGGGAAGGGCTATGGCTACACCTTC. It yields the protein CASSYSGTGKGYGYTF.

The rearrangement links TRBV2 to TRBJ2-7, with no clear D. The CDR3 is 12 amino acids. V lost 5 bases to trimming and J lost 6 bases, with 11 bases between them. The germline CDR1 and CDR2 sequences are SNHLY and FYNNEI. CDR3 bases: TGTGCCAGCAGTATTCAACCCCCCGAGCAGTACTTC. Protein product: CASSIQPPEQYF.

This clonotype was detected only a few times. CDR3 sequence (DNA): TGTGCCAGCAGTTATCGGACAGGGTTAAACGAGCAGTACTTC. It codes for CASSYRTGLNEQYF. The J gene is TRBJ2-7, the V gene TRBV6-5, with 8 bases identical to TRBD1. Germline assignment: CDR1 MNHEY and CDR2 SVGAGI. The length of the CDR3 is 14 residues. Trimming cost V 3 bases and J 5 bases; bases outside gene matches: 6.

This clonotype came up once. V gene TRBV7-2 combines with J gene TRBJ1-1; D unresolved. V gave up 2 bases and J gave up 1 base, with 11 bases separating them. CDR1 and CDR2 from the germline V gene are SGHTA and FQGNSA. The length of the CDR3 is 15 residues. The CDR3 region has the DNA TGTGCCAGCAGCTTAATTAGGCTTGCGAACACTGAAGCTTTCTTT. Protein: CASSLIRLANTEAFF.

V and J are TRBV7-2 and TRBJ2-1; D uncertain. In germline, CDR1 is SGHTA, CDR2 FQGNSA. The CDR3 sequence is 13 residues long. The V end lost 4 bases, the J end lost 4 bases, and 8 bases lay between the germline ends. The CDR3 sequence: CASSCPPYNEQFF. CDR3 DNA: TGTGCCAGCAGCTGTCCGCCGTACAATGAGCAGTTCTTC. The full variable domain, with the rest looked up from reference TRBV7-2 and TRBJ2-1, is GAGVSQSPSNKVTEKGKDVELRCDPISGHTALYWYRQSLGQGLEFLIYFQGNSAPDKSGLPSDRFSAERTGGSVSTLTIQRTQQEDSAVYLCASSCPPYNEQFFGPGTRLTVL.

The chain uses TRBV9 and TRBJ2-7; D is unresolved. Germline CDR1 reads SGDLS; CDR2 reads YYNGEE. The CDR3 covers 14 residues. V dropped 2 bases and J dropped 2 bases, with 11 bases sitting between them. The CDR3 bases are TGTGCCAGCAGCGTGACACCTGGGACCTACGAGCAGTACTTC. As protein: CASSVTPGTYEQYF.